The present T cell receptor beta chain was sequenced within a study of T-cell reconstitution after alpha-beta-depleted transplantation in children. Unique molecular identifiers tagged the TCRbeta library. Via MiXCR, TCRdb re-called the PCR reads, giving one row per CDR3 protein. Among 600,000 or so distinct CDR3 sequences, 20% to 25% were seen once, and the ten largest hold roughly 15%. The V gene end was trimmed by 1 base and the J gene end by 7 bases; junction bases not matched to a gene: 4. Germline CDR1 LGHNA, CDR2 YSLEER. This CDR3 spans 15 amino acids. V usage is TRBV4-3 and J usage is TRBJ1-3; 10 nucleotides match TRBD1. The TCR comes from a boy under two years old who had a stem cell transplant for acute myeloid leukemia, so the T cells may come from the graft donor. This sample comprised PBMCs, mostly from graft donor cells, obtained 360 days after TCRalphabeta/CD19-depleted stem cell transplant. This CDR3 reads CASSQVGDRGNTIYF. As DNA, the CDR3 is TGCGCCAGCAGCCAAGTCGGGGACAGGGGCAACACCATATATTTT.